This TCR beta chain was observed in a study of blood T cell repertoires in COVID-19. Method: immunoSEQ multiplex PCR; TCRdb's copy keeps in-frame clones and lacks some. The sample lists around 210,000 clones, around 92% occurring once. The CDR3 loop spans 13 amino acids. CDR1 MDHEN and CDR2 SYDVKM come from the germline V gene. V was clipped by 8 bases and J by 6 bases; unmatched bases: 2. The TCR comes from a woman younger than 30 who had recovered from COVID-19. Sequenced sample: PBMCs or T cells enriched from blood (not recorded which). V is TRBV28 and J is TRBJ1-6, with 9 bases lining up with TRBD1. Here the CDR3 reads CASGQGSNSPLHF. In DNA, the CDR3 is TGTGCCAGCGGACAGGGGAGTAATTCACCCCTCCACTTT.